This record covers a single T cell receptor beta chain. What it binds is not known. As to treatment: roughly ten-day PBMC culture with coronavirus spike peptide pools or control peptides (ViraFEST assay). IL-2 (around 9.1 IU/ml) and peptide pools (approximately 9.2 ug/ml) were added to cultures of two million PBMCs per well. V was shortened by 4 bases and J by 4 bases, with 13 bases between the two germline ends. Germline CDR1 MNHEY, CDR2 SMNVEV (reference sequence). The CDR3 consists of 14 residues. This entry comes from a study of vaccination and CD4 T cells after COVID-19. Study results and limitations: With convalescent patients, a median approximately 90% of reactive clones emerged solely after vaccination.

Researchers used the Oncomine TCR Beta short-read assay to sequence DNA from cultured CD4+ T cells. One entry per CDR3 protein results from TCRdb running MiXCR on the PCR reads. Of more than 10,000 distinct CDR3 sequences listed, 45% to 60% are singletons. The genes are TRBV27 and TRBJ1-2; D may be TRBD1 (5 bases). Specimen: CD4+ T cells from blood, cultured in vitro. The TCR comes from a human donor who had recovered from COVID-19. The CDR3 here is CASSSSGTPYGYTF. For the CDR3, the DNA is TGTGCCAGCAGTTCTTCCGGGACGCCCTATGGCTACACCTTC.